The 32 T cell receptor beta chains below were found in one sample sequenced in a study of T cell responses to AZD1222 COVID-19 vaccine. The table came from immunoSEQ multiplex PCR; TCRdb's copy has only in-frame clones and leaves some out. The sample has under 150,000 clones, around nine tenths seen once. This specimen was peripheral blood, taken on day 0 of MenACWY control vaccination. Receptors were obtained from an adult in good health.

The rearrangement joins TRBV15 to TRBJ2-7; D is perhaps TRBD2 (6 bases). V was shortened by 0 bases and J by 4 bases, with 13 bases between the two germline ends. The CDR3 extends over 15 amino acids. Germline V gene data show CDR1 as LNHNV and CDR2 as YYDKDF (reference sequence). The CDR3 nucleotides read TGTGCCACCAGCAGAGATCTGGGGGGTCCTTACGAGCAGTACTTC. This sequence encodes CATSRDLGGPYEQYF.

The chain recombines TRBV5-4 with TRBJ2-4, with 11 positions matching TRBD2. The CDR3 runs 17 residues. CDR1 and CDR2 from the germline V gene are SGHNT and YYREEE (reference sequence). Germline trimming cut 3 bases from V and 2 bases from J; bases unmatched to any gene: 7. CDR3 region: CASSSLTSGTSKNIQYF. The CDR3 coding sequence is TGTGCCAGCAGCTCCTTGACTAGCGGGACATCCAAAAACATTCAGTACTTC.

The chain combines TRBV2 with TRBJ2-5; weak D call: TRBD1 (5 bases). The length of the CDR3 is 12 residues. V lost 5 bases and J lost 2, with 6 bases in between. Per germline, CDR1 SNHLY and CDR2 FYNNEI. CDR3 in amino acids: CASSPGQETQYF. As DNA, the CDR3 is TGTGCCAGCAGTCCAGGGCAAGAGACCCAGTACTTC.

V gene TRBV28 combines with J gene TRBJ2-1; 10 bases map to TRBD2. V lost 8 bases and J lost 3; bases outside the gene matches: 4. The CDR3 is 14 amino acids. CDR1 and CDR2 (germline): MDHEN, SYDVKM. The CDR3 nucleotides read TGTGCCAGCGGGAGCGGGAGGGACTACAATGAGCAGTTCTTC. Amino acid sequence: CASGSGRDYNEQFF.

The rearrangement uses TRBV5-6 and TRBJ1-4; D is ambiguous. The CDR3 extends over 15 amino acids. The V end was cut by 4 bases, the J end by 6 bases, with 16 bases between. Germline V gives CDR1 SGHDT, CDR2 YYEEEE. CDR3 amino acids: CASSLLGSRDEKLFF. CDR3 nucleotide sequence: TGTGCCAGCAGCCTCCTAGGCAGTCGGGATGAAAAACTGTTTTTT. Filled out from reference TRBV5-6 and TRBJ1-4, the complete variable domain reads DAGVTQSPTHLIKTRGQQVTLRCSPKSGHDTVSWYQQALGQGPQFIFQYYEEEERQRGNFPDRFSGHQFPNYSSELNVNALLLGDSALYLCASSLLGSRDEKLFFGSGTQLSVL.

The chain joins TRBV27 to TRBJ2-7; TRBD1 might be the D (5 bases). V was clipped by 5 bases and J by 3 bases, with 11 bases between them. This CDR3 has 13 residues. The germline V gene has CDR1 MNHEY and CDR2 SMNVEV (reference sequence). The CDR3 region is CASSTGPYYEQYF. In DNA form, the CDR3 reads TGTGCCAGCAGTACAGGCCCCTACTACGAGCAGTACTTC.

The chain is built from TRBV7-9 and TRBJ1-1, with a weak D call TRBD1 (5 bases). Trimming took 1 base from V and 1 from J, leaving 19 bases between them. The germline gives CDR1 SEHNR, CDR2 FQNEAQ (reference sequence). This CDR3 contains 18 residues. CDR3 nucleotides: TGTGCCAGCAGCTTAGTTCATTTCAGGGAGGAACGGAACACTGAAGCTTTCTTT. Its translation is CASSLVHFREERNTEAFF.

The CDR3 DNA sequence: TGTGCCAGCAGCGTAGACACAGGGAGGGCCGGGGAGCTGTTTTTT. Amino acid sequence: CASSVDTGRAGELFF. The chain couples TRBV9 to TRBJ2-2; TRBD2 is a possible D gene (7 bases). The length of the CDR3 is 15 residues. V was shortened by 0 bases and J by 6 bases, with 12 bases between the two germline ends. The germline V gene has CDR1 SGDLS and CDR2 YYNGEE.

The V gene is TRBV5-5, the J gene TRBJ2-7; D is ambiguous. The V gene's germline CDR1 is SGHKS and CDR2 YYEKEE (reference sequence). V lost 0 bases and J 3 bases, leaving 13 bases between the germline ends. This CDR3 spans 15 amino acids. CDR3 residues: CASSLERHVVYEQYF. The CDR3 DNA reads as TGTGCCAGCAGCTTGGAACGGCACGTAGTCTACGAGCAGTACTTC.

This clone was seen only a few times. The chain has TRBV19 and TRBJ2-5; 9 bases line up with TRBD1. The CDR3 sequence is 16 residues long. CDR1 and CDR2 from the germline V gene are LNHDA and SQIVND (reference sequence). V dropped 1 base and J dropped 3; count of bases not matched to a gene: 6. CDR3 protein: CASSIGRGQGKETQYF. The CDR3 DNA reads as TGTGCCAGTAGTATAGGACGAGGACAGGGGAAAGAGACCCAGTACTTC.

This sequence joins TRBV18 and TRBJ2-7; D is unclear. In germline, CDR1 is KGHSH, CDR2 LQKENI. The length of the CDR3 is 12 residues. Trimming pared 2 bases from V and 6 bases from J, leaving 8 bases between. DNA for the CDR3: TGTGCCAGCTCACCAAGTTTAGGCGAGCAGTACTTC. Its protein is CASSPSLGEQYF.

The CDR3 sequence is CASSSGGEQFF. DNA for the CDR3: TGTGCCAGCAGTTCAGGGGGTGAGCAGTTCTTC. The rearrangement links TRBV12-3 or TRBV12-4 to TRBJ2-1, with 7 bases fitting TRBD1. This CDR3 contains 11 residues. The ends lost 4 bases at V and 9 bases at J; junction bases unmatched: 0.

The V gene is TRBV10-2, the J gene TRBJ2-2; D is perhaps TRBD2 (7 bases). The CDR3 contains 16 residues. Germline V gene data show CDR1 as WSHSY and CDR2 as SAAADI. V lost 8 bases and J 0 bases, leaving 16 bases between the germline ends. The CDR3 DNA reads TGCGCCAGCGCCGCGGGGGCGCAGTCGAACACCGGGGAGCTGTTTTTT. It is translated as CASAAGAQSNTGELFF.

This sequence joins TRBV5-6 and TRBJ1-1, with D possibly being TRBD1 (5 bases). The CDR3 length is 14 residues. Germline V CDR1 and CDR2: SGHDT, YYEEEE. Trimming removed 4 bases at V and 5 bases at J, with 15 bases between. CDR3 amino acids: CASSLPQGRTEAFF. For the CDR3, the DNA is TGTGCCAGCAGCCTCCCGCAGGGACGAACTGAAGCTTTCTTT.

The genes are TRBV19 and TRBJ2-2; the D gene is possibly TRBD1 (6 bases). CDR3 length equals 16 residues. The germline V and J ends were trimmed by 5 bases and 4 bases, with 17 bases remaining between them. CDR1 is LNHDA, CDR2 SQIVND, per germline (reference sequence). For the CDR3, the DNA is TGTGCCAGTAGTCCAGGGGACGGCCAGGGCACCGGGGAGCTGTTTTTT. Protein sequence: CASSPGDGQGTGELFF.

The chain couples TRBV3-1 (or the pseudogene TRBV3-2) to TRBJ2-7; no definite D call. The CDR3 is 11 amino acids. Germline loops: CDR1 LGHDT, CDR2 YNNKEL (reference sequence). The V and J ends lost 5 bases and 4 bases respectively, with 6 bases between them. This chain's CDR3 is CASSISYEQYF. CDR3 nucleotides: TGTGCCAGCAGCATATCGTACGAGCAGTACTTC.

The chain carries TRBV5-1 and TRBJ2-7, with TRBD1 identical over 7 bases. The CDR3 is 13 residues long. The trim removed 0 bases at V and 7 bases at J, leaving 4 bases unmatched. In germline, CDR1 is SGHRS, CDR2 YFSETQ. The CDR3 region is CASSLVAGGEQYF. Here the CDR3 DNA reads TGCGCCAGCAGCTTGGTGGCAGGGGGAGAGCAGTACTTC.

V usage is TRBV21-1 and J usage is TRBJ1-4. TRBV21-1 corresponds to a pseudogene. There are 14 residues in the CDR3. The CDR3 here is CASSKLQRNEKLFF. In DNA, the CDR3 is TGTGCCAGCAGCAAATTACAGCGAAATGAAAAACTGTTTTTT.

The chain combines TRBV19 with TRBJ1-6; 9 bases are a match to TRBD1. The CDR3 is 16 residues long. After removal of 2 bases from V and 10 bases from J, the junction contained 9 bases not matched to a gene. CDR1 is LNHDA and CDR2 is SQIVND in the germline V gene (reference sequence). The CDR3 loop is CASSILTGGRGSPLHF. The DNA for the CDR3 is TGTGCCAGTAGTATACTGACAGGGGGTCGGGGATCACCCCTCCACTTT.

The V call is TRBV10-3, the J call TRBJ2-1; D gene ambiguous. Germline CDR1 ENHRY, CDR2 SYGVKD. The CDR3 runs to 14 residues. Trimming removed 3 bases from V and 6 bases from J, with 12 bases in between. Written as DNA, the CDR3 is TGTGCCATCAGTGATAGGGTAGTAGGCAATGAGCAGTTCTTC. Protein sequence: CAISDRVVGNEQFF.

V gene TRBV12-3 or TRBV12-4 combines with J gene TRBJ1-6; weak D call: TRBD1 (5 bases). This CDR3 has 12 residues. Between the trimmed V and J ends, which lost 3 bases and 17 bases, there was a span of 14 bases. CDR3 bases: TGTGCCAGCAGTTTGGGAGGGGACTTGGTCCACTTT. It translates to CASSLGGDLVHF.

This clone was counted a single time. The chain carries TRBV7-9 and TRBJ1-2, with 10 bases matching TRBD1. After removal of 4 bases from V and 4 bases from J, the junction contained 6 bases not matched to a gene. The CDR3 extends over 15 amino acids. CDR1 is SEHNR, CDR2 FQNEAQ, per germline (reference sequence). CDR3 DNA sequence: TGTGCCAGCAGCTGGGGGACAGGGGATCCCTATGGCTACACCTTC. Translated, it gives CASSWGTGDPYGYTF.

The chain carries TRBV4-2 and TRBJ2-3; D is undetermined. This CDR3 is 15 amino acids long. The V gene lost 0 bases and the J gene lost 0 bases, with 7 bases spanning the gap. The germline gives CDR1 LGHNA, CDR2 YNFKEQ. The CDR3 DNA reads TGTGCCAGCAGCCAAGATCGGCGGAGCACAGATACGCAGTATTTT. It yields the protein CASSQDRRSTDTQYF.

V is TRBV28 and J is TRBJ1-1; no clear D. CDR1 MDHEN and CDR2 SYDVKM come from the germline V gene. V lost 6 bases to trimming and J lost 3 bases, with 8 bases between them. This CDR3 region has 12 residues. This chain's CDR3 is CASSPRDTEAFF. The CDR3 DNA sequence: TGTGCCAGCAGCCCCCGGGACACTGAAGCTTTCTTT.

This clone was observed a single time. This rearrangement joins TRBV19 to TRBJ1-2, with 7 nucleotides matching TRBD1. The V and J ends lost 6 bases and 4 bases, in that order; junction bases with no gene match: 5. The CDR3 totals 13 residues. Germline loops: CDR1 LNHDA, CDR2 SQIVND (reference sequence). CDR3 DNA: TGTGCCAGTAGCCCATGGGACAGCTATGGCTACACCTTC. It is translated as CASSPWDSYGYTF.

The V and J genes are TRBV2 and TRBJ1-5; no clear D. Germline V gene data show CDR1 as SNHLY and CDR2 as FYNNEI. The CDR3 extends over 13 amino acids. V was shortened by 3 bases and J by 5 bases, with 8 bases between the two germline ends. In DNA, the CDR3 is TGTGCCAGCAGTGACTCGGGAGATCAGCCCCAGCATTTT. As protein: CASSDSGDQPQHF.

The rearrangement uses TRBV20-1 and TRBJ1-1; D ambiguous. V was clipped by 2 bases and J by 6 bases, with 7 bases between them. This CDR3 region has 11 residues. CDR1 DFQATT and CDR2 SNEGSKA come from the germline V gene (reference sequence). Written as DNA, the CDR3 is TGCAGTGCTAGACCGGCCGCTGAAGCTTTCTTT. It translates to CSARPAAEAFF.

The chain recombines TRBV12-3 or TRBV12-4 with TRBJ2-7, with no clear D. Trimming cost V 3 bases and J 3 bases, with 3 bases left between them. There are 11 residues in the CDR3. The CDR3 region has the DNA TGTGCCAGCAGTTTGGTCTACGAGCAGTACTTC. Its translation is CASSLVYEQYF.

This sequence joins TRBV28 and TRBJ1-5; D remains ambiguous. Germline assignment: CDR1 MDHEN and CDR2 SYDVKM. The germline V and J ends were trimmed by 7 bases and 4 bases, with 17 bases remaining between them. This CDR3 contains 15 residues. This chain's CDR3 is CASITPTPGNQPQHF. In DNA form, the CDR3 reads TGTGCCAGCATCACCCCCACTCCCGGGAATCAGCCCCAGCATTTT.

This rearrangement joins TRBV14 to TRBJ1-2; maybe TRBD1 (6 bases). The CDR3 totals 15 residues. The V end lost 8 bases, the J end lost 5 bases, and 21 bases lay between the germline ends. Germline-derived CDR1 and CDR2 are SGHDN and FVKESK. CDR3 sequence: CASAQLSTGGYGYTF. The CDR3, as DNA: TGTGCCAGCGCCCAACTCTCGACAGGAGGGTATGGCTACACCTTC.

The chain couples TRBV19 to TRBJ2-7; D may be TRBD2 (5 bases). Germline V gene sequence: CDR1 LNHDA, CDR2 SQIVND (reference sequence). The germline V and J ends were trimmed by 5 bases and 4 bases, with 9 bases remaining between them. This CDR3 contains 12 residues. Here the CDR3 DNA reads TGTGCCAGTAGTCCTGGGAGATACGAGCAGTACTTC. Translation gives CASSPGRYEQYF.

In DNA form, the CDR3 reads TGCGCCAGCAGCCAAGGGATGGCCGTCAGGTCCTACGAGCAGTACTTC. Translating gives CASSQGMAVRSYEQYF. The V call is TRBV4-1, the J call TRBJ2-7, with no clear D. The germline gives CDR1 MGHRA, CDR2 YSYEKL. This CDR3 comprises 16 residues. The V gene lost 1 base and the J gene lost 1 base, with 14 bases spanning the gap.